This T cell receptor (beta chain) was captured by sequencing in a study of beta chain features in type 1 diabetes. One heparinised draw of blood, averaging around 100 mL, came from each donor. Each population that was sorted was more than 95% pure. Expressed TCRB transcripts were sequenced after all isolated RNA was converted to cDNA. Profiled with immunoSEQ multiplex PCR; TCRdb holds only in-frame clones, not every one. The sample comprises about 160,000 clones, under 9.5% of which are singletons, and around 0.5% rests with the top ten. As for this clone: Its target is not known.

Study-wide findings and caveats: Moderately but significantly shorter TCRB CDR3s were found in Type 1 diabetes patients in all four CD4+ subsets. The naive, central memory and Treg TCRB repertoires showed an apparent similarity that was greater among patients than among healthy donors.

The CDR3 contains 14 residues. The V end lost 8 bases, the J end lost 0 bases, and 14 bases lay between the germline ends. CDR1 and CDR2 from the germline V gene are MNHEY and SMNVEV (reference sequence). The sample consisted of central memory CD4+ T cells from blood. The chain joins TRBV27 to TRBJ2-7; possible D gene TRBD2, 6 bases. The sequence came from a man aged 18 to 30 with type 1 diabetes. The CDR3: CASGTRRGSYEQYF. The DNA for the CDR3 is TGTGCCAGCGGTACACGGCGGGGCTCCTACGAGCAGTACTTC.